This TCR beta chain was retrieved from a study of glioma-infiltrating T cells. Using RNA template, CDR3s of TCR alpha and beta were amplified with iRepertoire arm-PCR. TCRdb independently ran MiXCR on the multiplex PCR reads; one entry per CDR3 protein. The sample carries about 400,000 distinct CDR3 sequences, 35% to 45% recorded once. This clonotype has only a few counts. What it binds is not known. Regarding the study as a whole: Patients with low tissue-blood divergence carried a signature set of shared blood CDR3 motifs.

The sequencing sample was made of glioma tissue, nonneoplastic brain tissue, or PBMCs (not recorded which). The clonotype was recovered from a human donor with low-grade glioma or glioblastoma, undergoing nonglioma brain surgery, or in good health (not recorded which).

The CDR3 here is CASSRGIRTDTQYF. DNA of the CDR3: TGTGCCAGCAGCAGGGGGATTCGCACAGATACGCAGTATTTT. This chain joins TRBV12-3 or TRBV12-4 and TRBJ2-3, with 7 bases fitting TRBD1. The length of the CDR3 is 14 residues. V shed 6 bases, J shed 1 base, and the junction held 4 bases outside the gene matches.